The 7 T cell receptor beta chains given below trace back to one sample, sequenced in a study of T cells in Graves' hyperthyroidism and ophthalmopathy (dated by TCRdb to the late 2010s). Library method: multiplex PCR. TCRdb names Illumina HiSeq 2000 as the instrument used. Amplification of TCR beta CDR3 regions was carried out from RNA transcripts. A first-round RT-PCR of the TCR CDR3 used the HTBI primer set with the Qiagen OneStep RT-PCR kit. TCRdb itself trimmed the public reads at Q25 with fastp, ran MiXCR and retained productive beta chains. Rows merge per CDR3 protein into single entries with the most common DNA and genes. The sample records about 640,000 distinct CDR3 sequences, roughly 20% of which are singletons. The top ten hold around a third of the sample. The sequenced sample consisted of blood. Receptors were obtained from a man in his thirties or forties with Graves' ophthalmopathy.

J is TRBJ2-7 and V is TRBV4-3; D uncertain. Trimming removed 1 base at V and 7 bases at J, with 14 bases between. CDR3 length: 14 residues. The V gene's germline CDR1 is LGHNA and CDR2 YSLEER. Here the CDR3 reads CASSQVIDLGEQYF. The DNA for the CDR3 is TGCGCCAGCAGCCAAGTTATTGATCTCGGGGAGCAGTACTTC.

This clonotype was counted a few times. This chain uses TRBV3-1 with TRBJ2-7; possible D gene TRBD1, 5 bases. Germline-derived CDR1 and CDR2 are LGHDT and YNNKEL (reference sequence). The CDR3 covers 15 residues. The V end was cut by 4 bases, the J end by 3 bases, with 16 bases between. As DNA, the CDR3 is TGTGCCAGCAGCCCCGCCGACTGGCAGGGCTACGAGCAGTACTTC. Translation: CASSPADWQGYEQYF.

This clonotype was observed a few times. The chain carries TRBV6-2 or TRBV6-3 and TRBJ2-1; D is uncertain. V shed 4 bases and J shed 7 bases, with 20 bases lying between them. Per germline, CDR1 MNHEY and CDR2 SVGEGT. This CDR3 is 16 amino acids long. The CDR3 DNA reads TGTGCCAGCAGTTTACGACCGGAACCTTCTTTGAATGAGCAGTTCTTC. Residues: CASSLRPEPSLNEQFF.

The CDR3 DNA reads as TGTGCCAGCAACCCCCGACAGGGGCGCGTTCCCCCTGAAGCTTTCTTT. This translates into CASNPRQGRVPPEAFF. The V gene is TRBV6-1, the J gene TRBJ1-1; 8 bases line up with TRBD1. V dropped 7 bases and J dropped 6; count of bases not matched to a gene: 16. From germline, CDR1 is MNHNS and CDR2 SASEGT. The CDR3 extends over 16 amino acids.

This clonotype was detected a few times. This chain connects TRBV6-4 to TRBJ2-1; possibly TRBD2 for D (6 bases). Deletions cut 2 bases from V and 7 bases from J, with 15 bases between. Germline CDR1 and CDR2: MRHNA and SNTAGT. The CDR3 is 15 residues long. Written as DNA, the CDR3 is TGTGCCAGCAGTGACAAGGCTAGCGATAGGAATGAGCAGTTCTTC. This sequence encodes CASSDKASDRNEQFF.

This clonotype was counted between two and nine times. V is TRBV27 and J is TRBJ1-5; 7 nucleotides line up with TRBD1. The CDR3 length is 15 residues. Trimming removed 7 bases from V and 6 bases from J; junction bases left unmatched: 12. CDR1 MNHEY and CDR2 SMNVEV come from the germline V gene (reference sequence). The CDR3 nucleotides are TGTGCCAGCATGTTTTGGGACAGAAATCGTCAGCCCCAGCATTTT. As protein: CASMFWDRNRQPQHF.

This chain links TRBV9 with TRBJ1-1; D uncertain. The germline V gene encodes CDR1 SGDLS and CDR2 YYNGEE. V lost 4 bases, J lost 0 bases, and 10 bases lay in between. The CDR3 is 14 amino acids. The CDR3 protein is CASSPWDLNTEAFF. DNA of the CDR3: TGTGCCAGCAGCCCTTGGGATCTGAACACTGAAGCTTTCTTT.